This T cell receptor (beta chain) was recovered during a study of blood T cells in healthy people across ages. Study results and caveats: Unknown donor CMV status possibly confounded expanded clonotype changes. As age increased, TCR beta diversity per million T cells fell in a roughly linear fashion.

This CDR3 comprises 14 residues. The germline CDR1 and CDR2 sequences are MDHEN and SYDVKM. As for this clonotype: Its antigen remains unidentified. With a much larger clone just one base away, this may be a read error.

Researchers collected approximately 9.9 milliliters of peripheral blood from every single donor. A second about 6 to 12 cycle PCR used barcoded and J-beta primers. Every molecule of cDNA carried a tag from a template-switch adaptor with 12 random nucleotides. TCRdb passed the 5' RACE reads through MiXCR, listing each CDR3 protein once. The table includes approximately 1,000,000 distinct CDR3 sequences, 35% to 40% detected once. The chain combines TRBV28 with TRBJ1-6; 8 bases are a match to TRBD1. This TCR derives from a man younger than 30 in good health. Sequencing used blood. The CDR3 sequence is CTSEPDRGGSPLHF. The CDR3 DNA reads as TGTACCAGCGAACCTGACAGGGGTGGCTCACCCCTCCACTTT.